This entry lists 14 T cell receptor beta chains sequenced from one sample in a study of CD4 T cell repertoires in COVID-19. Profiled with immunoSEQ multiplex PCR; TCRdb holds only in-frame clones, not every one. Of fewer than 25,000 clones in the sample, roughly 92% were seen once. Sequencing was done directly on freshly isolated, uncultured memory T cells. The source material was circulating follicular helper CD4+ T cells (cTfh) from blood, sampled before the COVID-19 pandemic. Every receptor here comes from a human donor who had COVID-19.

DNA for the CDR3: TGTGCCACCAGCTTTGGGGGCGCTGTACGACCTGGGGCCAACGTCCTGACTTTC. Translating it yields CATSFGGAVRPGANVLTF. The rearrangement joins TRBV15 to TRBJ2-6, with D possibly TRBD1 on 6 matching bases. The germline V and J ends were trimmed by 5 bases and 2 bases, with 19 bases remaining between them. Germline V CDR1 and CDR2: LNHNV, YYDKDF (reference sequence). The CDR3 has 18 residues.

The chain carries TRBV7-3 and TRBJ2-3; the match to TRBD1 covers 9 bases. V trimming: 4 bases; J trimming: 0 bases; junction bases outside the gene matches: 2. CDR3 size: 15 residues. Germline V gene sequence: CDR1 SGHTA, CDR2 FQGTGA. This CDR3 reads CASSSGQGSTDTQYF. The CDR3 nucleotides are TGTGCCAGCAGCTCCGGACAGGGGAGCACAGATACGCAGTATTTT.

This chain uses TRBV6-1 with TRBJ1-2; D is undetermined. V was cut by 1 base and J by 0 bases, with 9 bases left in between. This CDR3 comprises 15 residues. CDR1 is MNHNS and CDR2 is SASEGT in the germline V gene. In DNA form, the CDR3 reads TGTGCCAGCAGTGAAGTTGGCAGATCTAACTATGGCTACACCTTC. Amino acids: CASSEVGRSNYGYTF.

The rearrangement uses TRBV23-1 and TRBJ2-1, with 10 positions matching TRBD2. TRBV23-1 qualifies as an ORF whose function is uncertain. J gave up 5 bases and V 3 bases, and 13 bases lay outside the gene matches. The CDR3 runs to 18 residues. The CDR3 loop reads CASSQLSPLAGDNNEQFF. CDR3 sequence (DNA): TGCGCCAGCAGTCAGCTCTCCCCCCTAGCGGGGGATAACAATGAGCAGTTCTTC.

The rearrangement links TRBV5-1 to TRBJ2-3; TRBD1 aligns across 7 bases. The germline V gene has CDR1 SGHRS and CDR2 YFSETQ. V lost 4 bases, J lost 1 base, and 6 bases stayed unmatched. The CDR3 runs 15 residues. Here the CDR3 DNA reads TGCGCCAGCAGCGAAGGACAGGTGGGCACAGATACGCAGTATTTT. This gives the protein CASSEGQVGTDTQYF. The variable domain in full, with the rest retrieved from reference TRBV5-1 and TRBJ2-3, is KAGVTQTPRYLIKTRGQQVTLSCSPISGHRSVSWYQQTPGQGLQFLFEYFSETQRNKGNFPGRFSGRQFSNSRSEMNVSTLELGDSALYLCASSEGQVGTDTQYFGPGTRLTVL.

This chain links TRBV11-3 with TRBJ2-2; D ambiguous. Germline CDR1 is SGHNT and CDR2 is YENEEA. V was pared by 5 bases and J by 4 bases, with 5 bases between. The CDR3 totals 12 residues. The DNA for the CDR3 is TGTGCCAGCAGCCCTCGCACCGGGGAGCTGTTTTTT. This encodes CASSPRTGELFF.

The rearrangement uses TRBV12-2 and TRBJ2-5; the D segment call TRBD1 is taken from the table without a DNA check. TRBV12-2 has pseudogene status. The CDR3 extends over 14 amino acids. The CDR3 spells CASRIRNCQETQYF. The CDR3 nucleotides read TGTGCAAGTCGCATCAGGAATTGCCAAGAGACCCAGTACTTC.

V usage is TRBV19 and J usage is TRBJ1-6; D is perhaps TRBD1 (6 bases). The CDR3 is made up of 13 amino acids. Germline-derived CDR1 and CDR2 are LNHDA and SQIVND (reference sequence). Trimming removed 4 bases at V and 5 bases at J, with 6 bases between. DNA of the CDR3: TGTGCCAGTAGTACAGGGGATAATTCACCCCTCCACTTT. Protein: CASSTGDNSPLHF.

The chain combines TRBV11-2 with TRBJ1-2; 9 bases fit TRBD1. Germline V gives CDR1 SGHAT, CDR2 FQNNGV. V was pared by 4 bases and J by 0 bases, with 9 bases of the junction left unmatched. The CDR3 runs 17 residues. CDR3 sequence: CASSSSGTGSANYGYTF. CDR3 nucleotides: TGTGCCAGCAGCTCCTCCGGGACAGGGTCAGCTAACTATGGCTACACCTTC.

The J gene is TRBJ1-1, the V gene TRBV10-2, with a weak D call TRBD1 (6 bases). V was pared by 8 bases and J by 5 bases, with 9 bases between. This CDR3 has 11 residues. Germline V CDR1 and CDR2: WSHSY, SAAADI. The CDR3 sequence is CASQDSTEAFF. CDR3 DNA sequence: TGCGCCAGCCAGGACAGTACTGAAGCTTTCTTT.

V usage is TRBV7-2 and J usage is TRBJ2-1, with D hard to call. CDR1 is SGHTA, CDR2 FQGNSA, per germline. The CDR3 is made up of 15 amino acids. Trimming removed 6 bases at V and 2 bases at J, with 14 bases between. In nucleotides, the CDR3 is TGTGCCAGCAGTCTCAAATTGGGCCCCTACAATGAGCAGTTCTTC. Encoded protein: CASSLKLGPYNEQFF.

V and J are TRBV12-5 and TRBJ1-1, with 7 bases that match TRBD1. The CDR3 totals 16 residues. From germline, CDR1 is LGHNT and CDR2 FRNRAP. The V segment lost 0 bases and the J segment 5 bases; nucleotides outside the gene matches: 9. The CDR3: CASGLVLDRVGTEAFF. The CDR3 coding sequence is TGTGCTAGTGGTTTGGTGCTTGACAGGGTCGGAACTGAAGCTTTCTTT. The full variable domain, in which reference TRBV12-5 and TRBJ1-1 provide the parts outside the CDR3, is DARVTQTPRHKVTEMGQEVTMRCQPILGHNTVFWYRQTMMQGLELLAYFRNRAPLDDSGMPKDRFSAEMPDATLATLKIQPSEPRDSAVYFCASGLVLDRVGTEAFFGQGTRLTVV.

The CDR3 spells CASSPGGQKNTEAFF. The CDR3 bases are TGTGCCAGCAGCCCCGGGGGACAGAAGAACACTGAAGCTTTCTTT. V is TRBV11-3 and J is TRBJ1-1, with TRBD1 matching 7 bases. The CDR3 is 15 amino acids. With 5 bases clipped from V and 1 base from J, the junction kept 7 bases outside the gene matches. Germline loops: CDR1 SGHNT, CDR2 YENEEA.

The chain carries TRBV6-1 and TRBJ2-5; 7 bases are shared with TRBD1. The CDR3 is 14 residues long. The V gene end was trimmed by 4 bases and the J gene end by 0 bases; junction bases not matched to a gene: 2. From germline, CDR1 is MNHNS and CDR2 SASEGT. This chain's CDR3 is CASSAGTDQETQYF. The DNA of the CDR3 is TGTGCCAGCAGTGCTGGGACAGACCAAGAGACCCAGTACTTC.